The entry below describes one TCR beta chain. J was trimmed by 0 bases and V by 5 bases; bases with no gene match: 5. Germline V CDR1 and CDR2: KGHSH, LQKENI. This CDR3 contains 16 residues. The data stem from a study of yellow fever vaccine responses in identical twins. MiXCR was run by TCRdb on the RT-PCR reads, yielding one entry per CDR3 protein. The table shows 4,500 or so distinct CDR3 sequences, with almost 85% occurring only once. This chain connects TRBV18 to TRBJ2-2, with TRBD1 matching 8 bases. The receptor was isolated from a woman aged 18-29 years who received the yellow fever vaccine. Sequenced material: T cells from blood (PBMCs), unsorted or a sorted subset (not recorded which), taken before or after yellow fever vaccination (not recorded which). The CDR3 reads CASSSRGQANTGELFF. Here the CDR3 DNA reads TGTGCCAGCTCATCCAGGGGGCAAGCGAACACCGGGGAGCTGTTTTTT.